The T cell receptor (beta chain) described here comes from a study of T-cell memory formation after mild COVID-19. Germline CDR1 MGHRA, CDR2 YSYEKL. The CDR3 loop spans 15 amino acids. V lost 2 bases, J lost 5 bases, and 7 bases stayed unmatched. TCRdb reprocessed the 5' RACE reads with MiXCR, giving one entry per CDR3 protein. This sample has 90,000 to 130,000 distinct CDR3 sequences, with 18% found just once. The sample taken for sequencing was PBMCs or a T cell subset sorted from them (not recorded which). The chain carries TRBV4-1 and TRBJ2-3, with 7 positions matching TRBD2. This sequence was found in a man aged 18 to 30 who had mild COVID-19 (a few samples of this study predate the infection). Cell type and time point are not known. The CDR3 DNA follows: TGCGCCAGCAGCCAAAGAGCGGGGATTCAAGATACGCAGTATTTT. Amino acid sequence: CASSQRAGIQDTQYF.